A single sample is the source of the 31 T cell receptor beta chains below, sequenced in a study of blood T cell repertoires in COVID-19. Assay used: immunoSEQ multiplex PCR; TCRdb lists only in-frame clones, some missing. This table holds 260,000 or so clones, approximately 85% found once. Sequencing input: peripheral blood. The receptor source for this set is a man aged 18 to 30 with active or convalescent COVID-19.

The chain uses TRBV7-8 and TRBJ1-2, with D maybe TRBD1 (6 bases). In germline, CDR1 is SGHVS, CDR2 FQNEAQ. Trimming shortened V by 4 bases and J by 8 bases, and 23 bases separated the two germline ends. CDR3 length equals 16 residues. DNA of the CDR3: TGTGCCAGCAGCTCATACCCCCCGGGGGGCTATGAAGGCTACACCTTC. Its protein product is CASSSYPPGGYEGYTF.

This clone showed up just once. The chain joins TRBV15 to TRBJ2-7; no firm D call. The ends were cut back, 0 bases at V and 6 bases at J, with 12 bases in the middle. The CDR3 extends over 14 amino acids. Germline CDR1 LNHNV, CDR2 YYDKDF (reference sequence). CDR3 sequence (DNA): TGTGCCACCAGCAGAGAGCAGCTAGAGCTCGAGCAGTACTTC. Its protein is CATSREQLELEQYF.

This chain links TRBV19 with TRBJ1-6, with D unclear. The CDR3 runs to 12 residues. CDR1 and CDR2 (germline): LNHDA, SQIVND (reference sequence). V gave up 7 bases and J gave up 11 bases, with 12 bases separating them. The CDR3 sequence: CASTGAGPPLHF. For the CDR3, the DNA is TGTGCCAGTACGGGAGCTGGGCCACCCCTCCACTTT.

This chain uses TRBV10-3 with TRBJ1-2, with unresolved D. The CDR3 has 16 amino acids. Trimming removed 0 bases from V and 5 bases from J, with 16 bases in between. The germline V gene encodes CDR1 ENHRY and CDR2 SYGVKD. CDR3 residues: CAISESDLAPQYGYTF. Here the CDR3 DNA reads TGTGCCATCAGTGAGTCGGATTTAGCTCCTCAATATGGCTACACCTTC.

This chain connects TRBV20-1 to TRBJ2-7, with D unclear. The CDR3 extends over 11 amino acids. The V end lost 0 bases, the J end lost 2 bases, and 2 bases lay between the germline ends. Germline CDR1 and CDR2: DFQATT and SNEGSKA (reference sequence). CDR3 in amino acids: CSARDAYEQYF. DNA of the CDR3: TGCAGTGCTAGAGACGCCTACGAGCAGTACTTC.

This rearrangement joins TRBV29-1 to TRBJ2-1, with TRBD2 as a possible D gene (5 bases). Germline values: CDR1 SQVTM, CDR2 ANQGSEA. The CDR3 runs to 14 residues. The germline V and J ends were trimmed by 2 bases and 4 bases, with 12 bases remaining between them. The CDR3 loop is CSVERPGWYNEQFF. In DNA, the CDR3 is TGCAGCGTTGAAAGGCCGGGGTGGTACAATGAGCAGTTCTTC.

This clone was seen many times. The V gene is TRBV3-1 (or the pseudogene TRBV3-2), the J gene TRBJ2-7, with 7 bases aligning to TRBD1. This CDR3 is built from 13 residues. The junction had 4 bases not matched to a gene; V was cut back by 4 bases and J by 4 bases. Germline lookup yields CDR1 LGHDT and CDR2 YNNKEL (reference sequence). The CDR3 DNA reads TGTGCCAGCAGCCGAAGGGGGCTGTACGAGCAGTACTTC. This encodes CASSRRGLYEQYF.

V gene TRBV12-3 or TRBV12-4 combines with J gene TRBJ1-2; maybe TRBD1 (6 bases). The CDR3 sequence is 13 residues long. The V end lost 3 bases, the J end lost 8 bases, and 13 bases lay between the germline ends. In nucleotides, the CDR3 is TGTGCCAGCAGTTTGTCGGGGGGCAACGGCTACACCTTC. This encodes CASSLSGGNGYTF.

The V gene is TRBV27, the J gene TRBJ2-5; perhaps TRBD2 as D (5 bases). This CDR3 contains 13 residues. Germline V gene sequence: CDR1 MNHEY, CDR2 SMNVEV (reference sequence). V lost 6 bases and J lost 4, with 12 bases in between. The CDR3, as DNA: TGTGCCAGCAGCTCGGAGGTTGGAGAGACCCAGTACTTC. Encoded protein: CASSSEVGETQYF.

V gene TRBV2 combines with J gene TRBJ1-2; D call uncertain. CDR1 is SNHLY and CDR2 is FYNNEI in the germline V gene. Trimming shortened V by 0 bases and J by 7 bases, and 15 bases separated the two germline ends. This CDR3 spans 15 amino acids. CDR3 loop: CASSEAHGMGSGYTF. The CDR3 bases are TGTGCCAGCAGTGAAGCGCACGGGATGGGTTCTGGCTACACCTTC.

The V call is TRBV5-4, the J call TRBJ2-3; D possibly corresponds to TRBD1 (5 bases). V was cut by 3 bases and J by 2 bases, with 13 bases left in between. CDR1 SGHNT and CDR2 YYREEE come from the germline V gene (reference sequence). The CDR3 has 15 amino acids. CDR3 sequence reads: CASSSGHHDTDTQYF. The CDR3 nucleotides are TGTGCCAGCAGCTCTGGACACCACGACACAGATACGCAGTATTTT.

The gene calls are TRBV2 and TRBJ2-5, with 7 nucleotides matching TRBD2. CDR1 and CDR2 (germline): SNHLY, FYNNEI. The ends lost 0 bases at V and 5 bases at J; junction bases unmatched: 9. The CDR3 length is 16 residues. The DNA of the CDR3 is TGTGCCAGCAGTGAAGCTGGGACTACCCCGAAGGAGACCCAGTACTTC. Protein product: CASSEAGTTPKETQYF. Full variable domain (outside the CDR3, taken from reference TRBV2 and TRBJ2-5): EPEVTQTPSHQVTQMGQEVILRCVPISNHLYFYWYRQILGQKVEFLVSFYNNEISEKSEIFDDQFSVERPDGSNFTLKIRSTKLEDSAMYFCASSEAGTTPKETQYFGPGTRLLVL.

CDR3 in amino acids: CASSLSEGRRAALGSPLHF. The CDR3 nucleotides read TGTGCCAGCAGCTTAAGCGAGGGTAGACGGGCGGCTCTCGGCTCACCCCTCCACTTT. The rearrangement links TRBV7-2 to TRBJ1-6; D gene uncertain. This CDR3 contains 19 residues. The V end was cut by 2 bases, the J end by 10 bases, with 27 bases between. Germline-derived CDR1 and CDR2 are SGHTA and FQGNSA.

The CDR3 DNA is TGTGCCAGCAGCCCTATGTCTAGCGGGGGGCTAGATACGCAGTATTTT. Its translation is CASSPMSSGGLDTQYF. The V gene is TRBV9, the J gene TRBJ2-3; 11 bases map to TRBD2. With V trimmed by 4 bases and J by 5 bases, 9 bases remained unmatched. The CDR3 is made up of 16 amino acids. Germline CDR1 is SGDLS and CDR2 is YYNGEE.

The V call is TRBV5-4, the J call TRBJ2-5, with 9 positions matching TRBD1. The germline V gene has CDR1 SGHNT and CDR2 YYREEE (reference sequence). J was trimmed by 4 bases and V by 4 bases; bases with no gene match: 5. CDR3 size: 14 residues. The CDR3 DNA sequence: TGTGCCAGCAGCGGGACAGGGAGAGGAGAGACCCAGTACTTC. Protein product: CASSGTGRGETQYF.

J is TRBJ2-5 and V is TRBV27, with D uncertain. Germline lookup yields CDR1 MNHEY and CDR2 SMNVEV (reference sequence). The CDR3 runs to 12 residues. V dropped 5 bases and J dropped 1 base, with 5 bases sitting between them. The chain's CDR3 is CASSLLQETQYF. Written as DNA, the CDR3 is TGTGCCAGCAGTCTCCTCCAAGAGACCCAGTACTTC.

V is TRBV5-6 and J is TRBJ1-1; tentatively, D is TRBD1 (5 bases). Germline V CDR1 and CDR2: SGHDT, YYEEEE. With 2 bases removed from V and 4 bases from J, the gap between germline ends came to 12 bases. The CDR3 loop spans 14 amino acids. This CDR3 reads CASSFGGAGTEAFF. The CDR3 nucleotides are TGTGCCAGCAGCTTTGGAGGGGCGGGCACTGAAGCTTTCTTT.

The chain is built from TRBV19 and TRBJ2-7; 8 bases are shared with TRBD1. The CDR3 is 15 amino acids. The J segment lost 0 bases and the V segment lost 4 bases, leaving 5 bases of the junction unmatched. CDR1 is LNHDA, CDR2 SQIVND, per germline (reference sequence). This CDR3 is CASSSIGTGSYEQYF. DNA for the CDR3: TGTGCCAGTAGTAGTATCGGGACAGGCTCCTACGAGCAGTACTTC.

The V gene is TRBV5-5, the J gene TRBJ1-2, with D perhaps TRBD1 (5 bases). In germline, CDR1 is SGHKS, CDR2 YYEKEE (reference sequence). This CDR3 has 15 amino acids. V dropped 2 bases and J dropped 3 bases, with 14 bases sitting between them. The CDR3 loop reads CASSFTGRVDYGYTF. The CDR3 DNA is TGTGCCAGCAGCTTTACCGGCAGGGTGGACTATGGCTACACCTTC.

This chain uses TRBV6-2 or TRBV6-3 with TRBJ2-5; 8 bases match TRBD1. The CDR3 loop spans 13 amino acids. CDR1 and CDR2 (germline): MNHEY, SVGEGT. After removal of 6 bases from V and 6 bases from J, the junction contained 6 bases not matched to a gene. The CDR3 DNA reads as TGTGCCAGCAGCTTCGGACAGGGAAAGACCCAGTACTTC. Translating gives CASSFGQGKTQYF.

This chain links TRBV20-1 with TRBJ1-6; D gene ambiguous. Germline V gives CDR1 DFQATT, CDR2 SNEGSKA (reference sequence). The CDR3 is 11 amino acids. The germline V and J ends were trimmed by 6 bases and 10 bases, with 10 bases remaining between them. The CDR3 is CSAGVGSPLHF. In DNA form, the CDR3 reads TGCAGTGCCGGGGTGGGGTCACCCCTCCACTTT.

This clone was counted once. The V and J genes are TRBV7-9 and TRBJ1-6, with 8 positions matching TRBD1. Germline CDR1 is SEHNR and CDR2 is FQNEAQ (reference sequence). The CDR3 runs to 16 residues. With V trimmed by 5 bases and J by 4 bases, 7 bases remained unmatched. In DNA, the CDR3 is TGTGCCAGCAGCCCCCAGGGGGCCGAGTATAATTCACCCCTCCACTTT. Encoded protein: CASSPQGAEYNSPLHF.

The CDR3 is CASSLLTTSGGYNEQFF. DNA for the CDR3: TGTGCCAGCAGTTTATTAACCACTAGCGGGGGGTACAATGAGCAGTTCTTC. The genes are TRBV27 and TRBJ2-1; 12 bases map to TRBD2. V lost 1 base and J lost 4; bases outside the gene matches: 5. Germline V gene lookup returns CDR1 MNHEY and CDR2 SMNVEV (reference sequence). The CDR3 sequence is 17 residues long.

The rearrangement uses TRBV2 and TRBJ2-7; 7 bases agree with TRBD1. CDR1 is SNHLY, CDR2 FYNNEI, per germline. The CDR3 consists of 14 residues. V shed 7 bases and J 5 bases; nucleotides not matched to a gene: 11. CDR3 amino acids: CASTRQGVVDEQYF. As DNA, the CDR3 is TGTGCCAGCACTCGACAGGGAGTAGTGGACGAGCAGTACTTC.

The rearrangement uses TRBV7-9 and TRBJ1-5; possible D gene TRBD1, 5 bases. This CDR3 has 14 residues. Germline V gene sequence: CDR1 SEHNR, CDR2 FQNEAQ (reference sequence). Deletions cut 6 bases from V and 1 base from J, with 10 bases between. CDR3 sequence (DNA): TGTGCCAGCAGTGGGGGGAGAAGCAATCAGCCCCAGCATTTT. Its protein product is CASSGGRSNQPQHF.

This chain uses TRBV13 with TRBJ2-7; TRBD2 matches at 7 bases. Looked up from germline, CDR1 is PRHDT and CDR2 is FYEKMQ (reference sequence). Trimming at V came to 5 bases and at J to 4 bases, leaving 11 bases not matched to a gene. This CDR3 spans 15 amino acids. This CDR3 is CASSPAGTGGYEQYF. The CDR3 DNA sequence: TGTGCCAGCAGCCCGGCCGGCACGGGGGGTTACGAGCAGTACTTC.

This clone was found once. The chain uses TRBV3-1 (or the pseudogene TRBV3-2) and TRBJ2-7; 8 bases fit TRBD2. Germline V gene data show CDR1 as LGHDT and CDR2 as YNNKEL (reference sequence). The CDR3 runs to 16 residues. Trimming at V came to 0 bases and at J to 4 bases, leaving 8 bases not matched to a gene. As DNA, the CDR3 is TGTGCCAGCAGCCAAGACTGGCCGGGGGGGCGTTACGAGCAGTACTTC. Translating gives CASSQDWPGGRYEQYF.

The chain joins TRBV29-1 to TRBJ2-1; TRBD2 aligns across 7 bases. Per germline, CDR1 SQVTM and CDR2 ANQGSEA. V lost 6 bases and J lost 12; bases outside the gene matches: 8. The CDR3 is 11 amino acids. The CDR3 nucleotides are TGCAGCGTCCTGGGGGGGGTAGGGCAGTTCTTC. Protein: CSVLGGVGQFF.

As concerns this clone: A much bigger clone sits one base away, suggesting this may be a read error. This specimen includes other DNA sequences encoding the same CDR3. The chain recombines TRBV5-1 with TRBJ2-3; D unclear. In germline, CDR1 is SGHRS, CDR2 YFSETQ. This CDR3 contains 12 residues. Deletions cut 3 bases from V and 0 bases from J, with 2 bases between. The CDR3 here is CASSSSTDTQYF. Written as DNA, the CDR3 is TGCGCCAGCAGCTCTAGCACAGATACGCAGTATTTT. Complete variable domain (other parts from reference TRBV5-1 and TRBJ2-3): KAGVTQTPRYLIKTRGQQVTLSCSPISGHRSVSWYQQTPGQGLQFLFEYFSETQRNKGNFPGRFSGRQFSNSRSEMNVSTLELGDSALYLCASSSSTDTQYFGPGTRLTVL.

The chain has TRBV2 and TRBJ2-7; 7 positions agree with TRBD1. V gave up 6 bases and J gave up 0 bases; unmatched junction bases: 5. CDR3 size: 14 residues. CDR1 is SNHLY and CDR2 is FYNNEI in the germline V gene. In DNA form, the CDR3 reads TGTGCCAGCAGGGGAAACAGGGGCTCCTACGAGCAGTACTTC. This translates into CASRGNRGSYEQYF.

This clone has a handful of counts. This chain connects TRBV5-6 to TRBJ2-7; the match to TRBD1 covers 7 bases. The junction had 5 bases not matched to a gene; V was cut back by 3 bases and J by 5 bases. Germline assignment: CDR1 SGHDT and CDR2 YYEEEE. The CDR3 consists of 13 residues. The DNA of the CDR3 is TGTGCCAGCAGCTCGACAGGGTTTAACGAGCAGTACTTC. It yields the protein CASSSTGFNEQYF.